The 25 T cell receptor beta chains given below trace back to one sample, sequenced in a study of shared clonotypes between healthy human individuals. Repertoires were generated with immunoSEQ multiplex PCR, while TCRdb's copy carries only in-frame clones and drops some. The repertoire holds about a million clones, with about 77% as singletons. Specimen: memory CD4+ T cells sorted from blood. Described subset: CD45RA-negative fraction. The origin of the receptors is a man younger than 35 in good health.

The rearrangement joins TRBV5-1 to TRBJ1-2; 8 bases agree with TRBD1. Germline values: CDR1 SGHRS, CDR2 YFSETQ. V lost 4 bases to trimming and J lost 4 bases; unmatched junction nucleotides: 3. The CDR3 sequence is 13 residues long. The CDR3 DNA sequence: TGCGCCAGCAGCACACAGGGGGGCTATGGCTACACCTTC. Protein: CASSTQGGYGYTF.

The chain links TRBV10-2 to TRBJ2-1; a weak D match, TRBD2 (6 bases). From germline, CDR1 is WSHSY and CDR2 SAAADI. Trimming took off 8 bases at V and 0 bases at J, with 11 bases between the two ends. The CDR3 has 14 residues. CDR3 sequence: CASSGDVSYNEQFF. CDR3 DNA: TGCGCCAGCTCGGGGGATGTCTCCTACAATGAGCAGTTCTTC.

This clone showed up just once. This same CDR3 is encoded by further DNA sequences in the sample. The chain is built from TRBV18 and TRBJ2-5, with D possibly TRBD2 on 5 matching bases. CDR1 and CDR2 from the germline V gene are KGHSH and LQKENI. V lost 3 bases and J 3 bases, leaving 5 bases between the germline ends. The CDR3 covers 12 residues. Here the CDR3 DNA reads TGTGCCAGCTCACCGCGGGAAGAGACCCAGTACTTC. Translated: CASSPREETQYF.

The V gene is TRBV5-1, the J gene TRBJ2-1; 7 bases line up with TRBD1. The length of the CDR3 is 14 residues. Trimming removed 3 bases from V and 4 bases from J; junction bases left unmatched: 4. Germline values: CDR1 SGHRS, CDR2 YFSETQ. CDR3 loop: CASSSGQFYNEQFF. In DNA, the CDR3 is TGCGCCAGCAGCTCGGGACAGTTTTACAATGAGCAGTTCTTC.

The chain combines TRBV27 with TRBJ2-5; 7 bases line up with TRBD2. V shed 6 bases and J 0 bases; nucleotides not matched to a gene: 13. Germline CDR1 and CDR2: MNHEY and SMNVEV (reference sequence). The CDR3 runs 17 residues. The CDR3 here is CASSPQLGAGDQETQYF. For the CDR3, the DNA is TGTGCCAGCAGCCCCCAGTTAGGTGCGGGGGACCAAGAGACCCAGTACTTC.

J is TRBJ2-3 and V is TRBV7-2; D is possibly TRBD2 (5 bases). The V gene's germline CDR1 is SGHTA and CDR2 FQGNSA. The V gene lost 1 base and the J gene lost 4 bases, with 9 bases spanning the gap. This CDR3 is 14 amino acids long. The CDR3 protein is CASSLGGGSDTQYF. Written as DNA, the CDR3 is TGTGCCAGCAGCTTAGGAGGAGGATCAGATACGCAGTATTTT. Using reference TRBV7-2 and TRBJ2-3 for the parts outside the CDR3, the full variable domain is GAGVSQSPSNKVTEKGKDVELRCDPISGHTALYWYRQSLGQGLEFLIYFQGNSAPDKSGLPSDRFSAERTGGSVSTLTIQRTQQEDSAVYLCASSLGGGSDTQYFGPGTRLTVL.

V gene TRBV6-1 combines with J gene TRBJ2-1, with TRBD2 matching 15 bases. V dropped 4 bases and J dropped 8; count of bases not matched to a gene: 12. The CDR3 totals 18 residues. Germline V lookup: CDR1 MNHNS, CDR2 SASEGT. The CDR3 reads CASSGGLAGGRAIDEQFF. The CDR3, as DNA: TGTGCCAGCAGTGGGGGACTAGCGGGGGGCCGAGCGATCGATGAGCAGTTCTTC.

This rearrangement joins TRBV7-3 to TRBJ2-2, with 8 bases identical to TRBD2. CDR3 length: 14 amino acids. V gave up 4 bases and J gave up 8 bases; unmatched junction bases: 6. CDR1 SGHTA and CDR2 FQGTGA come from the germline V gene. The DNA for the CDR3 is TGTGCCAGCAGCTCAGGACTAGCTGGGGGGGAGCTGTTTTTT. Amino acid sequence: CASSSGLAGGELFF.

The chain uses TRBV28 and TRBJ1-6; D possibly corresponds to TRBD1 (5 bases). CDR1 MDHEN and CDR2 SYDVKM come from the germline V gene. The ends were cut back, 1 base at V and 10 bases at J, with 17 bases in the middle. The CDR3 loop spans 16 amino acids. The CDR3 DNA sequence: TGTGCCAGCAGTTTATACGGGGGGGGTAGAGGATCACCCCTCCACTTT. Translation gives CASSLYGGGRGSPLHF.

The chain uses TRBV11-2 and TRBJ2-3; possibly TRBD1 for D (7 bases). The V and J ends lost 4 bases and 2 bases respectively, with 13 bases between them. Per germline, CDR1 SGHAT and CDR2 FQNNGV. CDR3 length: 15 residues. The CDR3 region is CASSSTGRFTDTQYF. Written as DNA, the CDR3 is TGTGCCAGCAGCTCGACAGGGAGGTTCACAGATACGCAGTATTTT.

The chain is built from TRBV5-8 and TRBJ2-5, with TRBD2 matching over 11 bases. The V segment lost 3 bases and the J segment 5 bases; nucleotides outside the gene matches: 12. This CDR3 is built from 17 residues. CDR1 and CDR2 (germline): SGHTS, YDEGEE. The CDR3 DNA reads TGTGCCAGCAGCTCCCCGCCCTGGACTAGCGGGCCGGAGACCCAGTACTTC. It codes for CASSSPPWTSGPETQYF.

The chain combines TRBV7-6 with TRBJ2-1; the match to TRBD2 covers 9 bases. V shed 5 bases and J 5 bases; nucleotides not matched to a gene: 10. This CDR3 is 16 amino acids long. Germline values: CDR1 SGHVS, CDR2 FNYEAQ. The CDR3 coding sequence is TGTGCCAGCAGCCCCATGGGGCGGGGGGGCAACAATGAGCAGTTCTTC. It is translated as CASSPMGRGGNNEQFF.

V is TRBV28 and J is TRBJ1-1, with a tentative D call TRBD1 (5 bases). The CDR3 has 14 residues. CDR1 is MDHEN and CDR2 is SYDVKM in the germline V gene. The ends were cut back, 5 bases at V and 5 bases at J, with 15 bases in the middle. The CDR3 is CASSIRGDGTEAFF. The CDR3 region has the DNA TGTGCCAGCAGTATCCGGGGGGATGGGACTGAAGCTTTCTTT.

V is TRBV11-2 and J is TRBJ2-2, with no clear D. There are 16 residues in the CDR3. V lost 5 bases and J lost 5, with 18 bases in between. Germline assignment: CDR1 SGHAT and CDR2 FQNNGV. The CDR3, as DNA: TGTGCCAGCAGCCTGGGTCCGAACTATAGGACCGGGGAGCTGTTTTTT. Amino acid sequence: CASSLGPNYRTGELFF.

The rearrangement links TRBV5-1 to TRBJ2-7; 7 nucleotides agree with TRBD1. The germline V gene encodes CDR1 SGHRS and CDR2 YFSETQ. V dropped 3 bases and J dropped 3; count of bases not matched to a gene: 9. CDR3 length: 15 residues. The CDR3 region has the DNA TGCGCCAGCAGCTCCCTTCGACAGGGTGTCTACGAGCAGTACTTC. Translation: CASSSLRQGVYEQYF.

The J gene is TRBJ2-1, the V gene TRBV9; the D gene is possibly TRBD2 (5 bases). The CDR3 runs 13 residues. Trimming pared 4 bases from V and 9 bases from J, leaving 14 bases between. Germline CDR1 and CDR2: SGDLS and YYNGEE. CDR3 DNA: TGTGCCAGCAGCCCACCCACGCGGGTTGAGCAGTTCTTC. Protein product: CASSPPTRVEQFF.

CDR3 DNA: TGTGCCAGCAGCGTTGGAGGTCAGGAGGGTCAGCCCCAGCATTTT. It specifies CASSVGGQEGQPQHF. This chain joins TRBV9 and TRBJ1-5; the D is unclear. This CDR3 has 15 amino acids. The ends were cut back, 2 bases at V and 6 bases at J, with 15 bases in the middle. The germline V gene has CDR1 SGDLS and CDR2 YYNGEE.

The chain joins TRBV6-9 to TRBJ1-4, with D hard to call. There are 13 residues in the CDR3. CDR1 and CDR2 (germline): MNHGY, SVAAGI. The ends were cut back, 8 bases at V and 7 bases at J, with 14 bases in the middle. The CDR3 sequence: CASLYGCTEKLFF. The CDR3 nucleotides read TGTGCCAGCCTATACGGCTGTACTGAAAAACTGTTTTTT.

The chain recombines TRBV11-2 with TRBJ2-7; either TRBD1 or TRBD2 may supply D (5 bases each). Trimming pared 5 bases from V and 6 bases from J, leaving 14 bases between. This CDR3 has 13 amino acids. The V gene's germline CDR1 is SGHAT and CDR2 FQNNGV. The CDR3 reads CASSHGGTVEQYF. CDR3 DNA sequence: TGTGCCAGCAGCCATGGGGGAACTGTCGAGCAGTACTTC.

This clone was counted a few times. Here the CDR3 DNA reads TGTGCCAGCAGCCGGGGGGCCGGGACAGGGACCTACGAGCAGTACTTC. Its protein is CASSRGAGTGTYEQYF. The gene calls are TRBV7-6 and TRBJ2-7; 9 positions agree with TRBD1. The CDR3 extends over 16 amino acids. V was clipped by 5 bases and J by 2 bases; unmatched bases: 10. Germline CDR1 SGHVS, CDR2 FNYEAQ.

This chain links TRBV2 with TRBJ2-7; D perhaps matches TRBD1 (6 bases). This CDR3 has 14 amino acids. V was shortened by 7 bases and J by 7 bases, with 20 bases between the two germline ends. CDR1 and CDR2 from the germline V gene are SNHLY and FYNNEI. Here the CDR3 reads CASNDISGTFEQYF. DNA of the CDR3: TGTGCCAGCAATGATATTTCCGGGACATTTGAGCAGTACTTC. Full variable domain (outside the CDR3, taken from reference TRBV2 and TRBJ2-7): EPEVTQTPSHQVTQMGQEVILRCVPISNHLYFYWYRQILGQKVEFLVSFYNNEISEKSEIFDDQFSVERPDGSNFTLKIRSTKLEDSAMYFCASNDISGTFEQYFGPGTRLTVT.

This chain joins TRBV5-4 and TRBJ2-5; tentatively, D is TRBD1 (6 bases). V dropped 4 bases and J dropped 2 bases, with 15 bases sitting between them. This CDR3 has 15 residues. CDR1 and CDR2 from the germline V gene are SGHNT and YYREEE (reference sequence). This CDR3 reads CASSPNRETQETQYF. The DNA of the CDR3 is TGTGCCAGCAGCCCGAACAGGGAGACGCAAGAGACCCAGTACTTC.

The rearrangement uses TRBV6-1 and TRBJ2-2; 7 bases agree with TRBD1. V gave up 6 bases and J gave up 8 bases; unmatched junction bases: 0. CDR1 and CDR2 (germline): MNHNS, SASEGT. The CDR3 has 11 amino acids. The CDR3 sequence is CASRDRGELFF. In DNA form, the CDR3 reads TGTGCCAGCAGGGACAGGGGGGAGCTGTTTTTT.

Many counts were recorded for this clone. The CDR3 DNA is TGTGCCTGGAGTGGGACTAGCGGGAGTTACGAGCAGTACTTC. Its protein product is CAWSGTSGSYEQYF. The rearrangement uses TRBV30 and TRBJ2-7, with 13 bases aligning to TRBD2. Trimming removed 1 base from V and 4 bases from J; junction bases left unmatched: 1. The CDR3 contains 14 residues. The germline V gene has CDR1 GTSNPN and CDR2 SVGIG (reference sequence).

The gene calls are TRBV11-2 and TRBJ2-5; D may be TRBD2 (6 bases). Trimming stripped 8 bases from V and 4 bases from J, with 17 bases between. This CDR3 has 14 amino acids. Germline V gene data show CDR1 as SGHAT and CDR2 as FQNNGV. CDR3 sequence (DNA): TGTGCCAGCCTCCGGGCCGACGGGGGAGAGACCCAGTACTTC. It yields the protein CASLRADGGETQYF.